The next 8 T cell receptor beta chains were all read from a single sample in a study of blood T cell repertoires in COVID-19. The table came from immunoSEQ multiplex PCR; TCRdb's copy has only in-frame clones and leaves some out. The table has approximately 200,000 clones, roughly 80% seen once; the top ten hold roughly a tenth. What was sequenced was peripheral blood. The origin of the receptors is a woman older than 75 with acute or convalescent COVID-19.

J is TRBJ1-2 and V is TRBV14, with 7 positions matching TRBD1. The V gene end was trimmed by 3 bases and the J gene end by 4 bases; junction bases not matched to a gene: 2. Per the germline V gene, CDR1 is SGHDN and CDR2 is FVKESK. This CDR3 region has 13 residues. The CDR3 here is CASSQGQSYGYTF. Written as DNA, the CDR3 is TGTGCCAGCAGCCAGGGACAGTCCTATGGCTACACCTTC.

V is TRBV7-3 and J is TRBJ2-1; possible D gene TRBD2, 6 bases. V lost 5 bases and J lost 5, with 13 bases in between. The CDR3 has 14 residues. The germline V gene has CDR1 SGHTA and CDR2 FQGTGA. The CDR3 loop reads CASSRGGANNEQFF. In DNA, the CDR3 is TGTGCCAGCAGCCGGGGCGGGGCGAACAATGAGCAGTTCTTC.

The CDR3 coding sequence is TGTGCCAGCAGCTTACCCACTAAGACAGGGGGATTTAGCTATGGCTACACCTTC. This codes for CASSLPTKTGGFSYGYTF. The rearrangement uses TRBV7-6 and TRBJ1-2; 9 positions agree with TRBD1. Germline trimming cut 2 bases from V and 4 bases from J; bases unmatched to any gene: 14. The CDR3 extends over 18 amino acids. Germline CDR1 and CDR2: SGHVS and FNYEAQ.

The V call is TRBV10-3, the J call TRBJ2-6; 12 nucleotides line up with TRBD1. The CDR3 contains 19 residues. The V segment lost 4 bases and the J segment 3 bases; nucleotides outside the gene matches: 10. CDR1 is ENHRY, CDR2 SYGVKD, per germline. In nucleotides, the CDR3 is TGTGCCATCAGTGCTGATCTGGGACAGGGGGCTCGTGGGGCCAACGTCCTGACTTTC. Its translation is CAISADLGQGARGANVLTF.

The chain carries TRBV9 and TRBJ1-6, with D possibly matching TRBD1 (6 bases). CDR3 size: 15 residues. V was pared by 0 bases and J by 11 bases, with 15 bases between. Per germline, CDR1 SGDLS and CDR2 YYNGEE. CDR3 bases: TGTGCCAGCAGCGTAGGGTTTGGGGGCATGACACCCCTCCACTTT. This codes for CASSVGFGGMTPLHF.

The genes are TRBV5-6 and TRBJ1-2, with TRBD1 identical over 7 bases. This CDR3 is built from 14 residues. The germline V gene encodes CDR1 SGHDT and CDR2 YYEEEE. The trim removed 4 bases at V and 3 bases at J, leaving 6 bases unmatched. The CDR3 sequence is CASSRITGDYGYTF. The DNA of the CDR3 is TGTGCCAGCAGCCGCATTACAGGGGACTATGGCTACACCTTC.

This clone occurred once. The rearrangement links TRBV18 to TRBJ2-1; 11 bases map to TRBD1. J gave up 13 bases and V 6 bases, and 11 bases lay outside the gene matches. The CDR3 sequence is 14 residues long. Germline CDR1 KGHSH, CDR2 LQKENI. The CDR3 loop is CASSPNPGQGAQFF. The CDR3 DNA is TGTGCCAGCTCCCCAAATCCTGGACAGGGGGCCCAGTTCTTC. Together with reference TRBV18 and TRBJ2-1, the CDR3 gives the full variable domain: NAGVMQNPRHLVRRRGQEARLRCSPMKGHSHVYWYRQLPEEGLKFMVYLQKENIIDESGMPKERFSAEFPKEGPSILRIQQVVRGDSAAYFCASSPNPGQGAQFFGPGTRLTVL.

This clone was counted once. The chain recombines TRBV7-2 with TRBJ2-1, with 7 bases identical to TRBD1. CDR3 length: 15 residues. Per the germline V gene, CDR1 is SGHTA and CDR2 is FQGNSA. V lost 1 base, J lost 3 bases, and 3 bases stayed unmatched. Here the CDR3 reads CASSLEQGSYNEQFF. CDR3 nucleotide sequence: TGTGCCAGCAGCTTAGAACAGGGGAGCTACAATGAGCAGTTCTTC.